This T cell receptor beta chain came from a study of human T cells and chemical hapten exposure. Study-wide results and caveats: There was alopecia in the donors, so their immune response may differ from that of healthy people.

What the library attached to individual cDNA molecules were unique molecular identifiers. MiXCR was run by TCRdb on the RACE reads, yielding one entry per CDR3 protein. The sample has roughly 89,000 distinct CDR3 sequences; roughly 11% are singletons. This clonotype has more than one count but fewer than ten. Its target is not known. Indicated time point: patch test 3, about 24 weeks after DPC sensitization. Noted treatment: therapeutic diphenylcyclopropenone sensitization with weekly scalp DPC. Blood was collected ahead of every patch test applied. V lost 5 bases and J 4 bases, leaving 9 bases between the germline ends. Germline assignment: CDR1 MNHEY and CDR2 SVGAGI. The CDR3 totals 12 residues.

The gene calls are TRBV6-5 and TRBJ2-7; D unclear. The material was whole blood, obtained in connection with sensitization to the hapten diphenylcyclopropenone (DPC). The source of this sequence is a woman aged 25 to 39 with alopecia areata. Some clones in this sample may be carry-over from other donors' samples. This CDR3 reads CASSPGLYEQYF. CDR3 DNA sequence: TGTGCCAGCAGTCCTGGGTTATACGAGCAGTACTTC.